This T cell receptor beta chain derives from a study of T cells in Graves' hyperthyroidism and ophthalmopathy. About the study: Blood was drawn when the patient was first diagnosed and still untreated. Study-wide results and limits: The model forecast ophthalmopathy, anticipating it by a median roughly 6 months before onset.

Using RNA transcripts as the source, TCR beta CDR3 regions were amplified. Primed by the HTBI set, a first-round RT-PCR was run on the TCR CDR3. TCRdb redid the calling of the multiplex PCR reads with MiXCR, one entry per CDR3 protein. The sample holds 250,000 to 300,000 distinct CDR3 sequences, approximately 18% seen once. CDR1 and CDR2 (germline): LGHDT, YNNKEL (reference sequence). The V gene end was trimmed by 4 bases and the J gene end by 8 bases; junction bases not matched to a gene: 7. This CDR3 is 15 amino acids long. In this sample, this clonotype turned up many times. Its target is unknown. J is TRBJ2-1 and V is TRBV3-1; 11 nucleotides match TRBD2. The sequenced material came from blood. The source is a man aged 50-59 years with Graves' ophthalmopathy. CDR3 sequence reads: CASSRPGLAGHEQFF. The CDR3 DNA reads TGTGCCAGCAGCCGCCCCGGACTAGCGGGCCATGAGCAGTTCTTC.